This T cell receptor beta chain was captured in a study of T cell repertoires in cytomegalovirus infection. The overall study: Indications of both CMV infection and matching HLA type were provided by public TCR beta signatures. Overall study results and limits: Summed frequency of shared TCR beta families picked out CMV carriers who also had the relevant HLA. CMV-specific TCR beta clonotypes restricted by HLA-C dominated the ex vivo response.

TCRdb re-called the reads through MiXCR, storing one row per CDR3 protein. The table includes approximately 700,000 distinct CDR3 sequences, approximately 34% detected once. This clonotype was found a few times. Its antigen remains unidentified. CDR3 length: 17 amino acids. V was shortened by 4 bases and J by 0 bases, with 18 bases between the two germline ends. Germline V CDR1 and CDR2: MNHNS, SASEGT. This chain joins TRBV6-1 and TRBJ1-2; D unresolved. Sequenced input: PBMCs. The clonotype comes from a human donor in good health (CMV status not recorded). Some clones in this sample may be carry-over from other donors' samples. CDR3: CASSAYPWTEPNYGYTF. The CDR3 region has the DNA TGTGCCAGCAGTGCCTACCCCTGGACGGAACCTAACTATGGCTACACCTTC.